Below are 12 T cell receptor beta chains sequenced from a single sample in a study of shared clonotypes between healthy human individuals. Data came from immunoSEQ multiplex PCR; TCRdb stores just in-frame clones and leaves some out. The table shows 660,000 or so clones, with about 95% occurring only once. Positive CCR7 selection of CD45RO-negative cells yielded the naive CD8 cells, and terminally differentiated effector memory CD45RA+ cells were excluded. The sample consisted of naive CD8+ T cells sorted from blood. These receptor sequences come from a woman between 25 and 40 years old in good health.

The chain has TRBV9 and TRBJ2-7; 7 bases line up with TRBD2. The CDR3 length is 15 residues. Germline CDR1 is SGDLS and CDR2 is YYNGEE. V gave up 2 bases and J gave up 0 bases; unmatched junction bases: 5. The CDR3, as DNA: TGTGCCAGCAGCGTGACTCCTAGCGGCTCCTACGAGCAGTACTTC. Its protein is CASSVTPSGSYEQYF.

This clone showed up just a few times. This sequence joins TRBV7-8 and TRBJ1-5; D uncertain. Germline loops: CDR1 SGHVS, CDR2 FQNEAQ. V was pared by 4 bases and J by 6 bases, with 16 bases between. CDR3 length: 15 amino acids. The DNA of the CDR3 is TGTGCCAGCAGCTCGGGTCCAGGCCAGGTTCAGCCCCAGCATTTT. This codes for CASSSGPGQVQPQHF.

The chain's CDR3 is CASGQQETQYF. The CDR3 DNA follows: TGTGCCAGCGGACAGCAAGAGACCCAGTACTTC. The chain uses TRBV5-4 and TRBJ2-5; the D gene is possibly TRBD1 (6 bases). Germline CDR1 and CDR2: SGHNT and YYREEE (reference sequence). V gave up 7 bases and J gave up 2 bases, with 6 bases separating them. The CDR3 has 11 amino acids.

This chain uses TRBV4-1 with TRBJ2-1; 8 bases are a match to TRBD2. J lost 1 base, V lost 4 bases, and 3 bases had no gene match. This CDR3 has 15 amino acids. Germline V lookup: CDR1 MGHRA, CDR2 YSYEKL. The CDR3 coding sequence is TGCGCCAGCAGCCCTAGCGGGCTGTCCTACAATGAGCAGTTCTTC. Its translation: CASSPSGLSYNEQFF.

For this clone: A read error is likely, as this CDR3 ends without the conserved phenylalanine or tryptophan. This CDR3 reads CASSGQGLGYGYTL. As DNA, the CDR3 is TGTGCCAGCAGCGGACAGGGCTTAGGCTATGGCTACACCCTC. The V gene is TRBV6-5, the J gene TRBJ1-2; 8 bases agree with TRBD1. Germline V CDR1 and CDR2: MNHEY, SVGAGI. CDR3 size: 14 residues. V was pared by 6 bases and J by 4 bases, with 7 bases of the junction left unmatched.

This chain joins TRBV7-9 and TRBJ2-5, with D possibly being TRBD1 (5 bases). Judging by the DNA end, TRBJ2-7 fits better; the J call may be wrong. The CDR3 is 15 amino acids. In germline, CDR1 is SEHNR, CDR2 FQNEAQ (reference sequence). The CDR3 region has the DNA TGTGCCAGCAGCTTAGGAGGACACGGACCCTACGAGCAGTACTTC. Translating it yields CASSLGGHGPYEQYF.

The genes are TRBV11-2 and TRBJ2-1, with D perhaps matching TRBD2 (6 bases). In germline, CDR1 is SGHAT, CDR2 FQNNGV. V lost 2 bases and J 4 bases, leaving 15 bases between the germline ends. The CDR3 has 16 residues. CDR3 loop: CASSLPELAPYNEQFF. Here the CDR3 DNA reads TGTGCCAGCAGCTTACCTGAACTAGCCCCTTACAATGAGCAGTTCTTC.

The gene calls are TRBV10-3 and TRBJ2-1; 7 bases line up with TRBD1. Germline values: CDR1 ENHRY, CDR2 SYGVKD. The J segment lost 6 bases and the V segment lost 9 bases, leaving 2 bases of the junction unmatched. The CDR3 runs to 11 residues. The CDR3 DNA is TGTGCCATTAACAGGGGCAATGAGCAGTTCTTC. This gives the protein CAINRGNEQFF.

This sequence joins TRBV5-8 and TRBJ2-2, with 13 bases fitting TRBD2. This CDR3 has 17 residues. With 4 bases clipped from V and 7 bases from J, the junction kept 10 bases outside the gene matches. Germline CDR1 is SGHTS and CDR2 is YDEGEE. Here the CDR3 reads CASSDGLAGAVDGELFF. The CDR3 region has the DNA TGTGCCAGCAGCGACGGACTAGCGGGAGCTGTCGACGGGGAGCTGTTTTTT.

Written as DNA, the CDR3 is TGTGCCAGCAGGGACAGGGGTGGCTACGAGCAGTACTTC. This sequence encodes CASRDRGGYEQYF. The V gene is TRBV28, the J gene TRBJ2-7, with 9 positions matching TRBD1. The length of the CDR3 is 13 residues. V lost 6 bases, J lost 3 bases, and 3 bases stayed unmatched. In germline, CDR1 is MDHEN, CDR2 SYDVKM.

About this clone: Other nucleotide sequences in the sample specify the same CDR3. The rearrangement uses TRBV20-1 and TRBJ2-7, with D unresolved. Germline V gives CDR1 DFQATT, CDR2 SNEGSKA (reference sequence). The V end was cut by 3 bases, the J end by 4 bases, with 7 bases between. The CDR3 consists of 11 residues. CDR3 DNA: TGCAGTGCTAGGGCGGCTTACGAGCAGTACTTC. Translation: CSARAAYEQYF.

The rearrangement uses TRBV30 and TRBJ2-3, with D possibly matching TRBD2 (6 bases). The CDR3 sequence is 14 residues long. CDR1 is GTSNPN, CDR2 SVGIG, per germline (reference sequence). Trimming took off 5 bases at V and 4 bases at J, with 16 bases between the two ends. CDR3 bases: TGTGCCTGGGAACCGGGACCGGGGGCAGATACGCAGTATTTT. Amino acids: CAWEPGPGADTQYF.